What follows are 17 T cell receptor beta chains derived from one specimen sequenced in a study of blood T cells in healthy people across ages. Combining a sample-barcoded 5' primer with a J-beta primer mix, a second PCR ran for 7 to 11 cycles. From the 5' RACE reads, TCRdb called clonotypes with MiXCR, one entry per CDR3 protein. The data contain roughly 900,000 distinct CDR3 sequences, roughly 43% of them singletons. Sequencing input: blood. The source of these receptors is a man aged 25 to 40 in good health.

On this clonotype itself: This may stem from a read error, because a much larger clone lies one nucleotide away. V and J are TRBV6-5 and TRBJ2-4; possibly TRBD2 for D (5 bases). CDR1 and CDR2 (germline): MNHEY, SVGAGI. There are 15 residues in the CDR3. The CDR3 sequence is CGSSYSSPGINIQYF. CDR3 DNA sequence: TGTGGCAGCAGTTACTCGAGTCCGGGGATAAACATTCAGTACTTC.

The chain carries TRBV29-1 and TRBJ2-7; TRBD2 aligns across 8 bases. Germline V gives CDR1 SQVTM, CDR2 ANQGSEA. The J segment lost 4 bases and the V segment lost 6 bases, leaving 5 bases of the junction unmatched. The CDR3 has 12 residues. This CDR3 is CSVLTSVYEQYF. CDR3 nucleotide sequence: TGCAGCGTCTTGACTAGCGTTTACGAGCAGTACTTC.

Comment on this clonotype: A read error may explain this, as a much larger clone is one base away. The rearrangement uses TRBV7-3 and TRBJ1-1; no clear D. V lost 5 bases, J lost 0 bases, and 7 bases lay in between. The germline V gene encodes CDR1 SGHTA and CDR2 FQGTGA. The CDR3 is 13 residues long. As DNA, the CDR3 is TGTGCCAGCAGCGACCTCATGAACACTGAAGCTTTCTTT. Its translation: CASSDLMNTEAFF.

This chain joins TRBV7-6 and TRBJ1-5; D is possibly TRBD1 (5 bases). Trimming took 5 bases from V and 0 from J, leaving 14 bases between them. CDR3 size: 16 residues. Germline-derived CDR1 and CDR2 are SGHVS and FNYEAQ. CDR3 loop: CASSPQGGSSNQPQHF. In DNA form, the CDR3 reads TGTGCCAGCAGCCCCCAGGGCGGGTCTAGCAATCAGCCCCAGCATTTT.

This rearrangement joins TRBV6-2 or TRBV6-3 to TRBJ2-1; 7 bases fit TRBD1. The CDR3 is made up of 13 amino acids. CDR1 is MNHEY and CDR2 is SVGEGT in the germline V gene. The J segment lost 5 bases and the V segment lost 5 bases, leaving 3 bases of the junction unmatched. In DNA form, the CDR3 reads TGTGCCAGCAGTGTGGACAGGCACAATGAGCAGTTCTTC. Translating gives CASSVDRHNEQFF.

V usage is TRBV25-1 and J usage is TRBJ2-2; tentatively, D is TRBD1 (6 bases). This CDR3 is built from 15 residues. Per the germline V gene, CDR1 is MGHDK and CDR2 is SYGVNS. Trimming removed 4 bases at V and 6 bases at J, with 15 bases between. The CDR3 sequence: CASSGSTGTPGELFF. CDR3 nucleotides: TGTGCCAGCAGTGGGAGTACCGGGACACCCGGGGAGCTGTTTTTT.

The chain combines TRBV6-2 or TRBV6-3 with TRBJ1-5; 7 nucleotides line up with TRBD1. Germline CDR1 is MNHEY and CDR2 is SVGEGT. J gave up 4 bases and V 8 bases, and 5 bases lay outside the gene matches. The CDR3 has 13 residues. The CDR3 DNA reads TGTGCCAGCGGAGACAGGGTAAATCAGCCCCAGCATTTT. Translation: CASGDRVNQPQHF.

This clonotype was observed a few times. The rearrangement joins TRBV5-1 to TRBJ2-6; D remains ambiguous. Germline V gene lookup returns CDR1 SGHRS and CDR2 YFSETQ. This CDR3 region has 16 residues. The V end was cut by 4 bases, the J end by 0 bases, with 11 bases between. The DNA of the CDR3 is TGCGCCAGCAGCCTGGTCCCTGCCTCTGGGGCCAACGTCCTGACTTTC. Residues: CASSLVPASGANVLTF.

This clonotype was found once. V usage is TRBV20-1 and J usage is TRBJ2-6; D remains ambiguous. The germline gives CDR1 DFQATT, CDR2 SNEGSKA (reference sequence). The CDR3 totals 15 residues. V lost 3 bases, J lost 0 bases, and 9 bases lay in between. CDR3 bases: TGCAGTGCTAGTTCGGGCAGCTCTGGGGCCAACGTCCTGACTTTC. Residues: CSASSGSSGANVLTF.

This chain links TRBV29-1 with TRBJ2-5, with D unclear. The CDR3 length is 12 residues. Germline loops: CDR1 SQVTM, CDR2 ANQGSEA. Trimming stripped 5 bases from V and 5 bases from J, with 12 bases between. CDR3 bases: TGCAGCGTTATGACCGGCGAGGAGACCCAGTACTTC. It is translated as CSVMTGEETQYF.

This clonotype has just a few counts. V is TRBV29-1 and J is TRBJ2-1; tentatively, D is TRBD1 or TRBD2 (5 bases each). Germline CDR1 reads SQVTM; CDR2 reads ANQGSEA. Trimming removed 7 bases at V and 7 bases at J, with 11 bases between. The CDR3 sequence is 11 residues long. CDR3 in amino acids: CSASWGNEQFF. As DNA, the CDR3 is TGCAGCGCCAGTTGGGGGAATGAGCAGTTCTTC.

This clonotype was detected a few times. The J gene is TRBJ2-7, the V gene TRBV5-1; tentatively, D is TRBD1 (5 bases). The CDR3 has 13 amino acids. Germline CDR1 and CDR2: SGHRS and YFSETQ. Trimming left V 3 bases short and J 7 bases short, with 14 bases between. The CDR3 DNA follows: TGCGCCAGCAGCTCTGTACCCAGGACAGAGCAGTACTTC. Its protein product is CASSSVPRTEQYF.

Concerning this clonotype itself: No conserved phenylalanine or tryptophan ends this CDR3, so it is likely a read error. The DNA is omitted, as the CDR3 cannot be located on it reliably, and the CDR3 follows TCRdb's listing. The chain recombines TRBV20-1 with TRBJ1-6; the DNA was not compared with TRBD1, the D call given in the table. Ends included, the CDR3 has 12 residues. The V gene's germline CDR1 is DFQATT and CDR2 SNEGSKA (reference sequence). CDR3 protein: CSANRGDSPPHL.

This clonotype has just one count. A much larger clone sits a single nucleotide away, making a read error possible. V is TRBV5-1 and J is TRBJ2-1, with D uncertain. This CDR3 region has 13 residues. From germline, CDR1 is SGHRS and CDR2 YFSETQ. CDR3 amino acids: CASSLGINNERFF. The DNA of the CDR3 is TGCGCCAGCAGCTTGGGGATAAACAATGAGCGGTTCTTC.

In DNA form, the CDR3 reads TGCAGTGCACCGCGGGGGGTTGCTAGCACAGATACGCAGTATTTT. Its translation: CSAPRGVASTDTQYF. The V call is TRBV20-1, the J call TRBJ2-3; 8 bases line up with TRBD2. Germline assignment: CDR1 DFQATT and CDR2 SNEGSKA (reference sequence). This CDR3 is 15 amino acids long. Germline trimming cut 6 bases from V and 0 bases from J; bases unmatched to any gene: 8.

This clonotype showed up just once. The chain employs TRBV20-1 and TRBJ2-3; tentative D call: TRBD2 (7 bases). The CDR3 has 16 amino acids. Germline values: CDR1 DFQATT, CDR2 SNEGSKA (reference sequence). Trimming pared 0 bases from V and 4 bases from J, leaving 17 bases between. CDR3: CSARDFRGGDADTQYF. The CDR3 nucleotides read TGCAGTGCTAGAGATTTTAGAGGGGGGGACGCAGATACGCAGTATTTT.

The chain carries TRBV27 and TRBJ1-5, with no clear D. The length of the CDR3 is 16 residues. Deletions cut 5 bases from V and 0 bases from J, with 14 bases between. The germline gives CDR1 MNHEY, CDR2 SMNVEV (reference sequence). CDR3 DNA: TGTGCCAGCAGTCCCCCCGGGGTCAATAGCAATCAGCCCCAGCATTTT. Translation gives CASSPPGVNSNQPQHF.